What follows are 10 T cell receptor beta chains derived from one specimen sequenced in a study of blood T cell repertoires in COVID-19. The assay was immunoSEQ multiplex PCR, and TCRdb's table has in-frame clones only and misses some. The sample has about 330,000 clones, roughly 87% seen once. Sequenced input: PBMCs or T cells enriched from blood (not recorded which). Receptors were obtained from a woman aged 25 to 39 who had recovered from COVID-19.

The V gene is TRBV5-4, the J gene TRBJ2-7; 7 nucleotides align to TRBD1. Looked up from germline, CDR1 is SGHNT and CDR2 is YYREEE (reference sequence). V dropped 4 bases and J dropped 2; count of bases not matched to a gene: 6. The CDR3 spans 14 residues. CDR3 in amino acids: CASSRQGQPYEQYF. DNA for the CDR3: TGTGCCAGCAGCAGACAGGGCCAGCCCTACGAGCAGTACTTC.

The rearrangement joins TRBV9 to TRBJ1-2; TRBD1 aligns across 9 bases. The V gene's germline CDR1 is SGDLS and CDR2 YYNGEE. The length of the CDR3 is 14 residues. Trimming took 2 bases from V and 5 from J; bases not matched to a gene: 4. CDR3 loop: CASSVGGQGYGYTF. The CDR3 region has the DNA TGTGCCAGCAGCGTTGGGGGACAGGGATATGGCTACACCTTC.

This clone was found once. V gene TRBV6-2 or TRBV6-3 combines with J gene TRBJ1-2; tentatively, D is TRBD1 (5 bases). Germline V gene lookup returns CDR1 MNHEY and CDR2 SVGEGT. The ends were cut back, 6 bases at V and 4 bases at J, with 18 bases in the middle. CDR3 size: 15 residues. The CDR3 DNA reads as TGTGCCAGCAGCCCCGGGGGGACCCAATCCTATGGCTACACCTTC. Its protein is CASSPGGTQSYGYTF.

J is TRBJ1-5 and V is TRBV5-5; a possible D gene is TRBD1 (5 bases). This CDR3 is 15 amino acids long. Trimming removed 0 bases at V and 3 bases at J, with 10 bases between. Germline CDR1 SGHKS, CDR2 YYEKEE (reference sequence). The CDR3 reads CASSLDRGFNQPQHF. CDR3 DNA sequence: TGTGCCAGCAGCTTGGATAGGGGATTCAATCAGCCCCAGCATTTT.

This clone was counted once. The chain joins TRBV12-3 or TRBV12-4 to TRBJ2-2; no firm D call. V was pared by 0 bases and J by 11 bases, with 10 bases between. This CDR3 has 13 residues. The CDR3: CASSLAGSSELFF. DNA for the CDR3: TGTGCCAGCAGTTTAGCCGGTAGCTCTGAGCTGTTTTTT.

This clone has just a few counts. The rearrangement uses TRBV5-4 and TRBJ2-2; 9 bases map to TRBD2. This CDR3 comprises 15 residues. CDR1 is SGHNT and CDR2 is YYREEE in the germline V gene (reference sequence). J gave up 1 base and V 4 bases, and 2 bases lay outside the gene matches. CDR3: CASSLSGGNTGELFF. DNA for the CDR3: TGTGCCAGCAGCCTTAGCGGGGGGAACACCGGGGAGCTGTTTTTT.

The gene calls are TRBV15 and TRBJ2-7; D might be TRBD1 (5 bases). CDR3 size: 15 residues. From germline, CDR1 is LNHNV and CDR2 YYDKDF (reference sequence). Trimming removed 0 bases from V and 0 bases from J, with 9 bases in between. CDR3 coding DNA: TGTGCCACCAGCAGAGATGGGGCAGCCTCCTACGAGCAGTACTTC. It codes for CATSRDGAASYEQYF.

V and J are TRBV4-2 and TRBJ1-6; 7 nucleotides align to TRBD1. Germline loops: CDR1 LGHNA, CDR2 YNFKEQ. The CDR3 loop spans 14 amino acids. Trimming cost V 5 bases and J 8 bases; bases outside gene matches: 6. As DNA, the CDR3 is TGTGCCAGCAGCAAAACAGGGGACGATTCACCCCTCCACTTT. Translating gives CASSKTGDDSPLHF.

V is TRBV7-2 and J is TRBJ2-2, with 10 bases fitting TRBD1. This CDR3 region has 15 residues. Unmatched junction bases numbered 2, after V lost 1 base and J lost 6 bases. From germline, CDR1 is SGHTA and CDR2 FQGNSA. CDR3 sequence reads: CASSLGGQGAGELFF. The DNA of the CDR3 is TGTGCCAGCAGCTTAGGAGGACAGGGGGCCGGGGAGCTGTTTTTT. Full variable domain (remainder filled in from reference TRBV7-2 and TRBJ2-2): GAGVSQSPSNKVTEKGKDVELRCDPISGHTALYWYRQSLGQGLEFLIYFQGNSAPDKSGLPSDRFSAERTGGSVSTLTIQRTQQEDSAVYLCASSLGGQGAGELFFGEGSRLTVL.

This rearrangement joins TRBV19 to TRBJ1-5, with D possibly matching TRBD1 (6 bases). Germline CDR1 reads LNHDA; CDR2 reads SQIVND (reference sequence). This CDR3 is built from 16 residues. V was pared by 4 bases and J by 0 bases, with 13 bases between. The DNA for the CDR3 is TGTGCCAGTAGTAAAAGTGGGGGACATAGCAATCAGCCCCAGCATTTT. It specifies CASSKSGGHSNQPQHF.